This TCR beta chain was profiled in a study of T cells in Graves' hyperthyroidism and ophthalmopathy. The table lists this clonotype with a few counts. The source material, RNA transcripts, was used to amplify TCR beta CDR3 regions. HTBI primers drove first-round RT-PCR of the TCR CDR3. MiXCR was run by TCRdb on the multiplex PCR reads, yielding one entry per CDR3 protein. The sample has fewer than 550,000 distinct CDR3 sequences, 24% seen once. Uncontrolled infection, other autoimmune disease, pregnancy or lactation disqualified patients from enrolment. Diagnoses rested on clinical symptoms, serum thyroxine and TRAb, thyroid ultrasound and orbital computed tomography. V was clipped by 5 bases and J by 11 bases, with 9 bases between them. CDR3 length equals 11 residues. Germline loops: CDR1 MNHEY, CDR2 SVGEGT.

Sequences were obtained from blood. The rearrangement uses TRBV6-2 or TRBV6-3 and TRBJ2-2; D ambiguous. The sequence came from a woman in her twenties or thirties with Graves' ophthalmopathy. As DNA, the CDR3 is TGTGCCAGCAGTCCCGCCCTTGAGCTGTTTTTT. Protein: CASSPALELFF.